This TCR beta chain comes out of a study of blood T cell repertoires in COVID-19. Authors' data handling: It was from reference gene primer amplification that nucleated cell counts were estimated. The protocol was immunoSEQ multiplex PCR, while the TCRdb copy is restricted to in-frame clones and leaves out a portion. D and trimming come from the DNA, and the V and J calls and clone size come from that table. The repertoire holds approximately 230,000 clones, roughly 87% seen once, with over 6% in the top ten. This study enrolled people aged about 18 to 100 from about two dozen US geographic areas. The CDR3 covers 14 residues. Germline V gives CDR1 LGHDT, CDR2 YNNKEL (reference sequence). V shed 3 bases and J 2 bases; nucleotides not matched to a gene: 4.

The gene calls are TRBV3-1 (or the pseudogene TRBV3-2) and TRBJ2-7, with TRBD1 matching over 7 bases. The origin of this receptor is a woman aged 30 to 39 with acute COVID-19. The specimen was PBMCs or T cells enriched from blood (not recorded which). The CDR3 nucleotides are TGTGCCAGCAGCCATAGACAGGGCGCCTACGAGCAGTACTTC. Protein product: CASSHRQGAYEQYF.